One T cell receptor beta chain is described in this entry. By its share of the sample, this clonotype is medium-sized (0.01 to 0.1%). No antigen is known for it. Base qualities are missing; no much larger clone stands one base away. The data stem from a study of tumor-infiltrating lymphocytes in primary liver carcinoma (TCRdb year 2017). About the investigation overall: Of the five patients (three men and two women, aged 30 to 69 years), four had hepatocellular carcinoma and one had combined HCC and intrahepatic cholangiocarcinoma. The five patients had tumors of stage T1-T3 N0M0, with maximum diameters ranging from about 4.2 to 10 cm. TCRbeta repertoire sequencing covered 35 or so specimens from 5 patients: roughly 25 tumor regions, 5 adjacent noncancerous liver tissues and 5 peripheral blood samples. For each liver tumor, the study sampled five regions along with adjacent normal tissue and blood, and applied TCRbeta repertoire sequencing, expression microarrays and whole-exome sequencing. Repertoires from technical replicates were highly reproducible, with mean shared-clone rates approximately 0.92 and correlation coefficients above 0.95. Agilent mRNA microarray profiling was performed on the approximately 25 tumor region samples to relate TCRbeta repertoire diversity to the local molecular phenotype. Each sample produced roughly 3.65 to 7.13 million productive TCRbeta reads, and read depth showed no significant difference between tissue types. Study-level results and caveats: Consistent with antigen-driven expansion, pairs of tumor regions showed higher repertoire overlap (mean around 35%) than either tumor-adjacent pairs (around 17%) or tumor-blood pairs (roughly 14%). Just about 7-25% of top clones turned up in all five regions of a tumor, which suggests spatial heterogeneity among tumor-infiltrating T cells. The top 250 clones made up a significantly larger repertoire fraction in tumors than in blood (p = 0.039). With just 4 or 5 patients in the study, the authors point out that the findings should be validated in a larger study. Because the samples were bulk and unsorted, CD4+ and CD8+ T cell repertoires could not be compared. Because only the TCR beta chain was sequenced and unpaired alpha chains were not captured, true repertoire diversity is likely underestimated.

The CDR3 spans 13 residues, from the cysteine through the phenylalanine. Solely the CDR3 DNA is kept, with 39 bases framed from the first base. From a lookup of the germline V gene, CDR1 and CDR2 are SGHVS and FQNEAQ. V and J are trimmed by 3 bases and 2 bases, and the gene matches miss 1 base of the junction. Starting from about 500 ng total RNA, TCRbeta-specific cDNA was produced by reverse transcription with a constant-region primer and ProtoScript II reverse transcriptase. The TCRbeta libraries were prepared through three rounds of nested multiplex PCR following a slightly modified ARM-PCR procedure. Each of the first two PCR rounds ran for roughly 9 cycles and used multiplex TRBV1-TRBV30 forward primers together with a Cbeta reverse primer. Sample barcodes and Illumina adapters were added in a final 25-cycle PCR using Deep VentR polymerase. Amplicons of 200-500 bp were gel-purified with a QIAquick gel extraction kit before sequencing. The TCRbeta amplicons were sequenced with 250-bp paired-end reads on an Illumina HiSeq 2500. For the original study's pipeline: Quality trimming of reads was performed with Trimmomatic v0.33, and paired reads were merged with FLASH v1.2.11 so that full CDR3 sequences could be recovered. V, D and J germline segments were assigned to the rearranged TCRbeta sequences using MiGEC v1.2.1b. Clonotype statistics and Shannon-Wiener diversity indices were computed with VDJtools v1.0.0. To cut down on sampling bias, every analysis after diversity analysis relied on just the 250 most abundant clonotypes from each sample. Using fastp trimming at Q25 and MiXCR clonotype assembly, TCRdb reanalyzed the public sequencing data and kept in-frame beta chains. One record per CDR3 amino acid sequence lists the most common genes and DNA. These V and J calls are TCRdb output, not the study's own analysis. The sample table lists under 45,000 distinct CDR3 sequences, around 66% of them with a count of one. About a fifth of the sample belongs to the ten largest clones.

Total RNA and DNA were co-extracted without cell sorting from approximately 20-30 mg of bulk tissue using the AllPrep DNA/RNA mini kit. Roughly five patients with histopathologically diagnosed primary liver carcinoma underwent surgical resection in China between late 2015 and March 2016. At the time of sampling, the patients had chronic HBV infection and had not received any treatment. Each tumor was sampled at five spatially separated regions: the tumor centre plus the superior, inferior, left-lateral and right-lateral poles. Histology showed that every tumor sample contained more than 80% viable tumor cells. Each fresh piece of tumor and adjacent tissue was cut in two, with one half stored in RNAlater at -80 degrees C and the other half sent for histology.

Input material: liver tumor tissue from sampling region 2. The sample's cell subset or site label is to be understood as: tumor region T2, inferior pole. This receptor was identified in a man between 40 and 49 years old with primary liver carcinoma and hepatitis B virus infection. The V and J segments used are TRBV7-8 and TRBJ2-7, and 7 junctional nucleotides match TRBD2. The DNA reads TGTGCCAGCAGCTTTACTAGCGCCTACGAGCAGTACTTC. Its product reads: CASSFTSAYEQYF.